The 23 T cell receptor beta chains listed next were all sequenced from one sample in a study of T cell clonality in common variable immunodeficiency. Profiling relied on immunoSEQ multiplex PCR, and the TCRdb table lists in-frame clones only, not all of them. The sample contains over 40,000 clones, none of them singletons. Material: peripheral blood mononuclear cells. These receptors all come from a person aged 18 to 70 in good health.

This clone was observed many times. The read terminates 3 residues before the CDR3 end, so the remaining end is supplied by the germline J gene. The chain is built from TRBV19 and TRBJ2-5; the D gene is possibly TRBD2 (6 bases). Germline CDR1 and CDR2: LNHDA and SQIVND (reference sequence). The ends were cut back, 5 bases at V and 7 bases at J, with 20 bases in the middle. There are 15 residues in the CDR3. The CDR3 DNA, read in part, is TGTGCCAGTAGTCCCTATCTAGCGACAGTGGGGACC. It codes for CASSPYLATVGT. The whole CDR3 reads CASSPYLATVGTQYF.

This clone was detected many times. The read terminates 3 residues before the CDR3 end, so the remaining end is supplied by the germline J gene. This rearrangement joins TRBV5-1 to TRBJ1-2, with D possibly being TRBD1 (5 bases). CDR3 length: 13 amino acids. Germline CDR1 and CDR2: SGHRS and YFSETQ. The covered CDR3 bases are TGCGCCAGCAGCTTGGACCCAGGGTGGGGC. It encodes CASSLDPGWG. Given in full, the CDR3 is CASSLDPGWGYTF.

Remarks on this clone: The read finishes 3 residues shy of the CDR3 end, and the germline J gene is used to complete it. The chain combines TRBV5-1 with TRBJ2-1; the D gene is possibly TRBD1 (6 bases). The CDR3 loop spans 15 amino acids. CDR1 and CDR2 (germline): SGHRS, YFSETQ. V was shortened by 2 bases and J by 5 bases, with 14 bases between the two germline ends. The CDR3 region is CASSFIGRGHNEQFF. The sequenced part of the CDR3 DNA is TGCGCCAGCAGCTTTATAGGCAGGGGCCACAATGAG.

There are many counts of this clone. The CDR3 end lies 3 residues beyond the end of the read and is filled in from the germline J gene. J is TRBJ2-3 and V is TRBV5-1, with D perhaps TRBD1 (5 bases). CDR1 SGHRS and CDR2 YFSETQ come from the germline V gene. This CDR3 contains 16 residues. Trimming left V 0 bases short and J 2 bases short, with 13 bases between. The CDR3 protein is CASSLAQGGLTDTQYF. Partial CDR3 DNA: TGCGCCAGCAGCTTGGCGCAGGGTGGGCTCACAGATACG.

In this sample, this clone turned up many times. The read ends 3 residues early relative to the CDR3; the germline J gene fills the gap. V and J are TRBV6-1 and TRBJ1-2; D uncertain. The CDR3 covers 13 residues. The germline gives CDR1 MNHNS, CDR2 SASEGT. V lost 2 bases and J 4 bases, leaving 8 bases between the germline ends. The sequenced part of the CDR3 DNA is TGTGCCAGCAGTGAACAGGCACTCTATGGC. Translating it yields CASSEQALYG. The complete CDR3 sequence is CASSEQALYGYTF.

A word on this clone: The read stops 3 residues short of the end of the CDR3; the missing end is completed from the germline J gene. V and J are TRBV30 and TRBJ2-1; D may match TRBD1 or TRBD2 (5 bases each). Trimming stripped 2 bases from V and 5 bases from J, with 7 bases between. This CDR3 is 12 amino acids long. Germline loops: CDR1 GTSNPN, CDR2 SVGIG (reference sequence). Here the CDR3 reads CAWSQGDNEQFF. Incomplete CDR3 DNA: TGTGCCTGGAGTCAGGGAGACAATGAG.

This clone was observed at least ten times. The read ends 3 residues before the CDR3 terminus; that terminus is restored from the germline J gene. This chain connects TRBV20-1 to TRBJ2-1; D call uncertain. V lost 5 bases to trimming and J lost 3 bases, with 11 bases between them. This CDR3 spans 13 amino acids. Per germline, CDR1 DFQATT and CDR2 SNEGSKA (reference sequence). The sequenced part of the CDR3 DNA is TGCAGTGCTCGGGTCGGCAACTACAATGAG. It translates to CSARVGNYNE. The CDR3 reads in full as CSARVGNYNEQFF.

There are a few counts of this clone. A junction boundary mismatches the germline segment, possibly from a read error. From the germline J gene comes the end of the CDR3, since the read stops 3 residues before it. This chain connects TRBV18 to TRBJ2-7; no firm D call. The CDR3 loop spans 13 amino acids. Germline V gene lookup returns CDR1 KGHSH and CDR2 LQKENI. Incomplete CDR3 DNA: TGTGCCAGCACACCACTTAAGGGCTACGAG. It encodes CASTPLKGYE. The whole CDR3 protein reads CASTPLKGYEQYF.

This clone was found many times. The CDR3 end is not reached by the read, which stops 3 residues before it; the germline J gene fills it in. The V and J genes are TRBV19 and TRBJ1-1, with D uncertain. Trimming left V 5 bases short and J 3 bases short, with 10 bases between. The CDR3 spans 13 residues. The V gene's germline CDR1 is LNHDA and CDR2 SQIVND (reference sequence). The DNA read from the CDR3 is TGTGCCAGTAGTCCCCACAGCTACACTGAA. Its protein product is CASSPHSYTE. The entire CDR3 is CASSPHSYTEAFF.

This clone was detected many times. The read terminates 3 residues before the CDR3 end, so the remaining end is supplied by the germline J gene. The rearrangement links TRBV7-2 to TRBJ2-4; D not resolved. This CDR3 is built from 14 residues. The germline V and J ends were trimmed by 2 bases and 3 bases, with 8 bases remaining between them. Looked up from germline, CDR1 is SGHTA and CDR2 is FQGNSA. The sequenced part of the CDR3 DNA is TGTGCCAGCAGCTTATACAGCCACAAAAACATT. This codes for CASSLYSHKNI. The whole CDR3 protein is CASSLYSHKNIQYF. Full variable domain (missing parts from reference TRBV7-2 and TRBJ2-4): GAGVSQSPSNKVTEKGKDVELRCDPISGHTALYWYRQSLGQGLEFLIYFQGNSAPDKSGLPSDRFSAERTGGSVSTLTIQRTQQEDSAVYLCASSLYSHKNIQYFGAGTRLSVL.

This clone was seen ten or more times. The DNA ends 3 residues before the CDR3 does, and the rest of the CDR3 is filled in from the germline J gene. This rearrangement joins TRBV7-2 to TRBJ2-1, with TRBD1 matching 7 bases. The CDR3 spans 15 residues. CDR1 and CDR2 (germline): SGHTA, FQGNSA. Trimming cost V 5 bases and J 1 base; bases outside gene matches: 5. Partial CDR3 DNA: TGTGCCAGCAGCCCAACGGGACAGTCCTACAATGAG. This translates into CASSPTGQSYNE. The whole CDR3 is CASSPTGQSYNEQFF.

At least ten counts were recorded for this clone. The sequenced fragment ends 3 residues before the CDR3 boundary, so the rest is inferred from the germline J gene. The chain links TRBV10-3 to TRBJ1-1; TRBD1 aligns across 7 bases. Germline-derived CDR1 and CDR2 are ENHRY and SYGVKD. The length of the CDR3 is 17 residues. After removal of 2 bases from V and 3 bases from J, the junction contained 12 bases not matched to a gene. CDR3: CAISESLIGGSYTEAFF. Partial CDR3 DNA: TGTGCCATCAGTGAGAGCCTAATAGGGGGCTCGTACACTGAA.

This clone was counted ten times or more. The read stops 3 residues short of the end of the CDR3; the missing end is completed from the germline J gene. The chain couples TRBV10-3 to TRBJ1-1; 8 bases match TRBD1. This CDR3 comprises 15 residues. The germline gives CDR1 ENHRY, CDR2 SYGVKD. Trimming removed 3 bases from V and 4 bases from J; junction bases left unmatched: 7. This chain's CDR3 is CAISDWRTGPTEAFF. Partial CDR3 DNA: TGTGCCATCAGTGATTGGAGGACAGGGCCCACTGAA.

This clone was counted ten times or more. Sequencing ends 3 residues short of the CDR3 end; the germline J gene provides the rest. The rearrangement uses TRBV28 and TRBJ1-4, with D possibly TRBD1 on 6 matching bases. Germline V CDR1 and CDR2: MDHEN, SYDVKM. The V end was cut by 6 bases, the J end by 6 bases, with 8 bases between. The CDR3 loop spans 12 amino acids. CDR3 bases read: TGTGCCAGCAGCCGGACAGATGAAAAA. This codes for CASSRTDEK. The CDR3 reads in full as CASSRTDEKLFF.

There are a few counts of this clone. The CDR3 extends 3 residues past the end of the read, so its final part is completed from the germline J gene. The genes are TRBV11-2 and TRBJ2-7; D remains unclear. The CDR3 totals 12 residues. V dropped 5 bases and J dropped 6 bases, with 11 bases sitting between them. The germline V gene has CDR1 SGHAT and CDR2 FQNNGV. CDR3 DNA, as far as it was read: TGTGCCAGCAGCCCAAGTGCCGGCGAG. It encodes CASSPSAGE. The CDR3, in full, reads CASSPSAGEQYF.

In the case of this clone: Mismatch with germline at one junction end may stem from a read error. The read ends 3 residues before the CDR3 terminus; that terminus is restored from the germline J gene. The chain couples TRBV19 to TRBJ1-5, with a tentative D call TRBD1 (6 bases). The CDR3 runs 14 residues. CDR1 and CDR2 from the germline V gene are LNHDA and SQIVND (reference sequence). The sequenced CDR3 bases are TGTGCCAGTACCAATACAGGGTCCAATCGGCCC. Residues: CASTNTGSNRP. The full CDR3 sequence reads CASTNTGSNRPQHF.

This clone was counted ten times or more. The missing CDR3 end, 3 residues past where the read stops, is filled in from the germline J gene. V and J are TRBV7-8 and TRBJ1-2; D is unresolved. V was pared by 1 base and J by 5 bases, with 14 bases between. This CDR3 is 15 amino acids long. Germline V gene sequence: CDR1 SGHVS, CDR2 FQNEAQ. The covered CDR3 bases are TGTGCCAGCAGCTTAGAAATGGCCCCGGGGTATGGC. Its translation: CASSLEMAPGYG. The entire CDR3 reads CASSLEMAPGYGYTF.

The sample holds a few counts of this clone. Read data end 3 residues before the CDR3 end; the end is taken from the germline J gene. The rearrangement joins TRBV5-1 to TRBJ2-1; 13 positions match TRBD2. V dropped 3 bases and J dropped 7; count of bases not matched to a gene: 16. The germline V gene has CDR1 SGHRS and CDR2 YFSETQ. This CDR3 spans 19 amino acids. The CDR3 reads CASSSPPLAGGPLSNEQFF. The CDR3 DNA, read in part, is TGCGCCAGCAGCTCTCCACCACTAGCGGGGGGGCCTCTGTCGAATGAG. The full variable domain, in which reference TRBV5-1 and TRBJ2-1 provide the parts outside the CDR3, is KAGVTQTPRYLIKTRGQQVTLSCSPISGHRSVSWYQQTPGQGLQFLFEYFSETQRNKGNFPGRFSGRQFSNSRSEMNVSTLELGDSALYLCASSSPPLAGGPLSNEQFFGPGTRLTVL.

In regard to this clone: Coverage ceases 3 residues before the CDR3 finishes, and the germline J gene fills in the end. The genes are TRBV7-9 and TRBJ1-2; 8 nucleotides agree with TRBD1. CDR3 length equals 14 residues. Germline loops: CDR1 SEHNR, CDR2 FQNEAQ (reference sequence). The CDR3 here is CASSLDRGSDDYTF. CDR3 bases read: TGTGCCAGCAGCTTAGACAGGGGGTCGGACGAC.

Ten or more counts support this clone. From the germline J gene comes the end of the CDR3, since the read stops 3 residues before it. V gene TRBV15 combines with J gene TRBJ2-7, with 7 bases identical to TRBD1. Germline trimming cut 3 bases from V and 1 base from J; bases unmatched to any gene: 6. CDR3 length: 15 residues. Germline V gives CDR1 LNHNV, CDR2 YYDKDF (reference sequence). The sequenced part of the CDR3 DNA is TGTGCCACCAGCAGTTATACAGGGGATTCCTACGAG. It codes for CATSSYTGDSYE. The complete CDR3 reads CATSSYTGDSYEQYF. Based on the CDR3 plus reference TRBV15 and TRBJ2-7, the full variable domain is DAMVIQNPRYQVTQFGKPVTLSCSQTLNHNVMYWYQQKSSQAPKLLFHYYDKDFNNEADTPDNFQSRRPNTSFCFLDIRSPGLGDTAMYLCATSSYTGDSYEQYFGPGTRLTVT.

This clone was recorded at least ten times. The read ends 3 residues early relative to the CDR3; the germline J gene fills the gap. The chain employs TRBV30 and TRBJ1-6, with 7 bases aligning to TRBD1. The germline CDR1 and CDR2 sequences are GTSNPN and SVGIG (reference sequence). The CDR3 loop spans 13 amino acids. V was pared by 2 bases and J by 10 bases, with 5 bases of the junction left unmatched. The DNA read from the CDR3 is TGTGCCTGGAGTACAGGGGACTGGTCACCC. This codes for CAWSTGDWSP. Given in full, the CDR3 is CAWSTGDWSPLHF.

For this clone: The CDR3 extends 3 residues past the end of the read, so its final part is completed from the germline J gene. This chain joins TRBV7-9 and TRBJ2-7, with 7 nucleotides matching TRBD1. Germline V CDR1 and CDR2: SEHNR, FQNEAQ (reference sequence). Unmatched junction bases numbered 6, after V lost 4 bases and J lost 6 bases. The CDR3 totals 13 residues. CDR3 bases read: TGTGCCAGCAGCTCGACCACAGGGGTCGAG. This sequence encodes CASSSTTGVE. The full CDR3 protein reads CASSSTTGVEQYF.

At least ten counts were recorded for this clone. The read ends 3 residues early relative to the CDR3; the germline J gene fills the gap. The chain employs TRBV5-1 and TRBJ1-3; 12 bases are a match to TRBD1. Germline CDR1 and CDR2: SGHRS and YFSETQ. The CDR3 runs 17 residues. Unmatched junction bases numbered 4, after V lost 3 bases and J lost 0 bases. The covered CDR3 bases are TGCGCCAGCAGCTGGGGGACAGGGGGCGTCTCTGGAAACACC. Translation: CASSWGTGGVSGNT. The whole CDR3 is CASSWGTGGVSGNTIYF.